This T cell receptor beta chain was obtained from a study of regulatory T cells in long-lasting Graves disease. Study-wide points: Limited sample numbers may have lowered accuracy. Patients with persistent Graves' had lower TCR diversity than newly diagnosed patients. Thyroid tissue went unexamined; only peripheral blood was analyzed.

Time point defined: persistent/refractory GD, antithyroid drugs over 5 years with positive TRAb. With RNA extracted from PBMCs as input, the TCR library was made. Combining iRepertoire HTBI primers with Arm-PCR of CDR3 regions, the authors built TCR beta libraries. As handled by the study authors: Identification yielded 62 TRBV and about 15 TRBJ segments across samples. Each CDR3 protein is one row after TCRdb ran MiXCR on the multiplex PCR reads. TCRdb's processing, not the study's, gives the V and J calls here. The table shows about 660,000 distinct CDR3 sequences, with 30% occurring only once. About this clonotype: Antigen specificity is unknown. One end of the junction fails to match germline, which may point to a read error.

The V gene's germline CDR1 is SGHTA and CDR2 FQGNSA. This CDR3 is built from 13 residues. The source of this sequence is a female donor with Graves disease. This chain uses TRBV7-2 with TRBJ1-2; no definite D call. The sample was peripheral blood mononuclear cells (PBMCs), taken when the disease was refractory, from a patient treated with antithyroid drugs. CDR3 sequence reads: CARSLVGRNGYTF. In DNA form, the CDR3 reads TGTGCCCGCAGCTTAGTGGGGAGGAATGGCTACACCTTC. The variable domain in full, with the rest retrieved from reference TRBV7-2 and TRBJ1-2, is GAGVSQSPSNKVTEKGKDVELRCDPISGHTALYWYRQSLGQGLEFLIYFQGNSAPDKSGLPSDRFSAERTGGSVSTLTIQRTQQEDSAVYLCARSLVGRNGYTFGSGTRLTVV.